The rows below give T cell receptor beta chains drawn from one sample of a study of patients and donors after allogeneic stem cell transplantation. Each CDR3 protein is one row after TCRdb ran MiXCR on the RT-PCR reads. Among about a million distinct CDR3 sequences listed, roughly 17% were seen once. The sample was blood, either unsorted or a sorted T cell fraction (not recorded which). All receptors derive from a human donor who was either an allogeneic HSCT recipient or a stem cell or donor lymphocyte infusion donor (not recorded which). It is not recorded whose cells these are; they may come from a transplant donor. Each CDR3 is given with its conserved first and last residue. D genes are given only for firm matches. Not all rows give a size; the values are once, few, many and, for expanded clones, a class.

j_gene: TRBJ1-2; abundance: -; v_gene: TRBV5-6; d_gene: TRBD1; CDR3nt: TGTGCCAGCAGCTTATTCCCGGGACAGGGGTTGGCGAACTATGGCTACACCTTC; CDR3aa: CASSLFPGQGLANYGYTF
j_gene: TRBJ2-5; abundance: few; v_gene: TRBV11-2; d_gene: -; CDR3nt: TGTGCCAGCAGCGCCCTTGGACTGTACCAAGAGACCCAGTACTTC; CDR3aa: CASSALGLYQETQYF
j_gene: TRBJ1-1; abundance: many; v_gene: TRBV12-3/TRBV12-4; d_gene: -; CDR3nt: TGTGCCAGCAGTTTGTACAGGGTCAACACTGAAGCTTTCTTT; CDR3aa: CASSLYRVNTEAFF
j_gene: TRBJ1-4; abundance: -; v_gene: TRBV20-1; d_gene: TRBD1; CDR3nt: TGCAGTGCTGGACAGGGGAACTTTTTT; CDR3aa: CSAGQGNFF
j_gene: TRBJ2-3; abundance: -; v_gene: TRBV25-1; d_gene: -; CDR3nt: TGTGCCAGCAGTGAATGGGGGGTCGATACGCAGTATTTT; CDR3aa: CASSEWGVDTQYF
j_gene: TRBJ2-1; abundance: -; v_gene: TRBV4-3; d_gene: TRBD2; CDR3nt: TGCGCCAGCAGCCAGGGTAGGGCTAGCGGGGGGTACAATGAGCAGTTCTTC; CDR3aa: CASSQGRASGGYNEQFF
j_gene: TRBJ2-2; abundance: -; v_gene: TRBV7-7; d_gene: -; CDR3nt: TGTGCTAGCAGCTCCGGGACATCCGGGGAGCTGTTTTTT; CDR3aa: CASSSGTSGELFF
j_gene: TRBJ1-2; abundance: few; v_gene: TRBV6-1; d_gene: -; CDR3nt: TGTGCCAGCAATCGCCGGCGGGCCAACTATGGCTACACCTTC; CDR3aa: CASNRRRANYGYTF
j_gene: TRBJ1-4; abundance: -; v_gene: TRBV5-1; d_gene: -; CDR3nt: TGCGCCAGCAGCTTGGAAGTACAGACAACTAATGAAAAACTGTTTTTT; CDR3aa: CASSLEVQTTNEKLFF
j_gene: TRBJ1-5; abundance: few; v_gene: TRBV19; d_gene: TRBD1; CDR3nt: TGTGCCAGTCGCATGCCGGGACAGGGGAATCAGCCCCAGCATTTT; CDR3aa: CASRMPGQGNQPQHF
j_gene: TRBJ2-7; abundance: many; v_gene: TRBV29-1; d_gene: -; CDR3nt: TGCAGCGTTGAAGATCTCGCCAGGGGGGCTGGCGAGCAGTACTTC; CDR3aa: CSVEDLARGAGEQYF
j_gene: TRBJ1-1; abundance: -; v_gene: TRBV29-1; d_gene: -; CDR3nt: TGCAGCGTTTACGGACACTTGAACACTGAAGCTTTCTTT; CDR3aa: CSVYGHLNTEAFF
j_gene: TRBJ2-5; abundance: many; v_gene: TRBV12-3/TRBV12-4; d_gene: TRBD1; CDR3nt: TGTGCCAGCAGTCCCGGGGACAGGGGAGGAGAAGAGACCCAGTACTTC; CDR3aa: CASSPGDRGGEETQYF
j_gene: TRBJ2-1; abundance: few; v_gene: TRBV5-1; d_gene: -; CDR3nt: TGCGCCAGCAGCTTGGATGCAGGGACCTACAATGAGCAGTTCTTC; CDR3aa: CASSLDAGTYNEQFF
j_gene: TRBJ2-7; abundance: once; v_gene: TRBV19; d_gene: TRBD1; CDR3nt: TGTGCCAGTAGAGGGGGCGCCTCCTACGAGCAGTACTTC; CDR3aa: CASRGGASYEQYF
j_gene: TRBJ1-5; abundance: -; v_gene: TRBV15; d_gene: -; CDR3nt: TGTGCCACCAGCGGCGGGCATTATAGCAATCAGCCCCAGCATTTT; CDR3aa: CATSGGHYSNQPQHF
j_gene: TRBJ1-1; abundance: -; v_gene: TRBV19; d_gene: TRBD1; CDR3nt: TGTGCCAGTAGTGGGGGACAGGGAGAGAGCGCTGAAGCTTTCTTT; CDR3aa: CASSGGQGESAEAFF
j_gene: TRBJ2-1; abundance: many; v_gene: TRBV12-3/TRBV12-4; d_gene: TRBD2; CDR3nt: TGTGCCAGCAATCCTAGCGGGGGAACCGCGGGTGAGCAGTTCTTC; CDR3aa: CASNPSGGTAGEQFF
j_gene: TRBJ2-5; abundance: few; v_gene: TRBV4-1; d_gene: TRBD2; CDR3nt: TGCGCCAGCAGCCAAGGGACTAGCGGTAGAGGAGAGACCCAGTACTTC; CDR3aa: CASSQGTSGRGETQYF
j_gene: TRBJ2-4; abundance: -; v_gene: TRBV6-1; d_gene: -; CDR3nt: TGTGCCAGCAGGAGACAGGGCCGGGAGGCCAAAAACATTCAGTACTTC; CDR3aa: CASRRQGREAKNIQYF
j_gene: TRBJ2-7; abundance: -; v_gene: TRBV21-1; d_gene: -; CDR3nt: TGTGCCAGCGAGCTGGGTGGCGACGAGCAGTACTTC; CDR3aa: CASELGGDEQYF
j_gene: TRBJ1-4; abundance: few; v_gene: TRBV15; d_gene: -; CDR3nt: TGTGCCACCAGCAGAGTCGGCCAGGGGCCTAATGAAAAACTGTTTTTT; CDR3aa: CATSRVGQGPNEKLFF
j_gene: TRBJ2-1; abundance: few; v_gene: TRBV9; d_gene: -; CDR3nt: TGTGCCACCCATTGCCGGGACATACCCTACAATGAGCAGTTCTTC; CDR3aa: CATHCRDIPYNEQFF
j_gene: TRBJ2-7; abundance: -; v_gene: TRBV4-3; d_gene: -; CDR3nt: TGCGCCAGCAGCCGCATGGCGGGGTGGGTTTACGAGCAGTACTTC; CDR3aa: CASSRMAGWVYEQYF
j_gene: TRBJ1-2; abundance: few; v_gene: TRBV29-1; d_gene: TRBD1; CDR3nt: TGCAGCGCTGGACAGGGGAGAGGTGGCTACACCTTC; CDR3aa: CSAGQGRGGYTF
j_gene: TRBJ2-1; abundance: many; v_gene: TRBV20-1; d_gene: -; CDR3nt: TGCAGTGCTAGAATTGTCAATGAGCAGTTCTTC; CDR3aa: CSARIVNEQFF
j_gene: TRBJ2-1; abundance: -; v_gene: TRBV5-1; d_gene: TRBD2; CDR3nt: TGCGCCAGCAAGCTAGGGTGGCGGGAGGTGCCTAATGAGCAGTTCTTC; CDR3aa: CASKLGWREVPNEQFF
j_gene: TRBJ2-7; abundance: few; v_gene: TRBV19; d_gene: -; CDR3nt: TGTGCCAGTAAGATCACGGACGGGGAAACCTACGAGCAGTACTTC; CDR3aa: CASKITDGETYEQYF
j_gene: TRBJ2-7; abundance: -; v_gene: TRBV5-1; d_gene: -; CDR3nt: TGCGCCAGCAGCTTGGGGTCACAGGGATCCGAGCAGTACTTC; CDR3aa: CASSLGSQGSEQYF
j_gene: TRBJ2-7; abundance: few; v_gene: TRBV27; d_gene: TRBD2; CDR3nt: TGTGCCAGCAGTCCCTCACTAGCGGCGCTCCTTTACGAGCAGTACTTC; CDR3aa: CASSPSLAALLYEQYF
j_gene: TRBJ1-2; abundance: many; v_gene: TRBV5-6; d_gene: -; CDR3nt: TGTGCCAGCAGCTTGTTAGGGGACCGGGACTATGGCTACACCTTC; CDR3aa: CASSLLGDRDYGYTF
j_gene: TRBJ2-5; abundance: few; v_gene: TRBV6-2/TRBV6-3; d_gene: -; CDR3nt: TGTGCCAGTAACTTGGCCGGTGGGGGAGAGACCCAGTACTTC; CDR3aa: CASNLAGGGETQYF
j_gene: TRBJ2-7; abundance: few; v_gene: TRBV7-9; d_gene: -; CDR3nt: TGTGCCAGCAGCTTAGTGGGCCAGGGGTACTACGAGCAGTACTTC; CDR3aa: CASSLVGQGYYEQYF
j_gene: TRBJ2-1; abundance: few; v_gene: TRBV9; d_gene: TRBD2; CDR3nt: TGTGCCAGCAGCTCCTTCGGACTAGCGGTCTCCTACAATGAGCAGTTCTTC; CDR3aa: CASSSFGLAVSYNEQFF
j_gene: TRBJ2-3; abundance: -; v_gene: TRBV7-3; d_gene: TRBD2; CDR3nt: TGTGCCAGCAGCTTAAGGGGAAGCGGGGGGAGCACAGATACGCAGTATTTT; CDR3aa: CASSLRGSGGSTDTQYF
j_gene: TRBJ1-1; abundance: few; v_gene: TRBV4-1; d_gene: -; CDR3nt: TGCGCCAGCAGCCAAGTCATAGGGACCGGGAACACTGAAGCTTTCTTT; CDR3aa: CASSQVIGTGNTEAFF
j_gene: TRBJ2-7; abundance: -; v_gene: TRBV7-9; d_gene: TRBD1; CDR3nt: TGTGCCAGCAGCCCGGGACAGGGGGCGTTCTACGAGCAGTACTTC; CDR3aa: CASSPGQGAFYEQYF
j_gene: TRBJ2-7; abundance: -; v_gene: TRBV20-1; d_gene: -; CDR3nt: TGCAGTGCTAGAGTAAGTGCGGACGAGCAGTACTTC; CDR3aa: CSARVSADEQYF
j_gene: TRBJ1-1; abundance: few; v_gene: TRBV10-3; d_gene: -; CDR3nt: TGTGCCATCAGTGAGATGACTGAAGCTTTCTTT; CDR3aa: CAISEMTEAFF
j_gene: TRBJ2-1; abundance: few; v_gene: TRBV5-1; d_gene: -; CDR3nt: TGCGCCAGCAGCCAGCCATTGGCCCGTGGTGAGCAGTTCTTC; CDR3aa: CASSQPLARGEQFF
j_gene: TRBJ2-1; abundance: -; v_gene: TRBV10-3; d_gene: TRBD2; CDR3nt: TGTGCCATCAGTTATACTAGCGGGAGGGACAATGAGCAGTTCTTC; CDR3aa: CAISYTSGRDNEQFF
j_gene: TRBJ2-1; abundance: few; v_gene: TRBV9; d_gene: -; CDR3nt: TGTGCCAGCAGCGTAGAGGTTTGGGACAATGAGCAGTTCTTC; CDR3aa: CASSVEVWDNEQFF
j_gene: TRBJ2-3; abundance: -; v_gene: TRBV28; d_gene: -; CDR3nt: TGTGCCAGCAGTTTAAAGAGCGGGCAGAACACCAGGGCGCAGTATTTT; CDR3aa: CASSLKSGQNTRAQYF
j_gene: TRBJ2-1; abundance: few; v_gene: TRBV6-2/TRBV6-3; d_gene: TRBD2; CDR3nt: TGTGCCAGCAGACACCTAGCGGGGAGATCCAATGAGCAGTTCTTC; CDR3aa: CASRHLAGRSNEQFF
j_gene: TRBJ1-3; abundance: -; v_gene: TRBV18; d_gene: -; CDR3nt: TGTGCCAGCTCACCGTCGGGTGGAACTGGAAACACCATATATTTT; CDR3aa: CASSPSGGTGNTIYF
j_gene: TRBJ2-6; abundance: few; v_gene: TRBV29-1; d_gene: TRBD1; CDR3nt: TGCAGCGTTGGAGGAACTAAAATTTCAGGGGGTTCTGGGGCCAACGTCCTGACTTTC; CDR3aa: CSVGGTKISGGSGANVLTF
j_gene: TRBJ1-1; abundance: -; v_gene: TRBV6-5; d_gene: -; CDR3nt: TGTGCCAGCAGTTACGCGTGGCCAAACACTGAAGCTTTCTTT; CDR3aa: CASSYAWPNTEAFF
j_gene: TRBJ2-3; abundance: -; v_gene: TRBV29-1; d_gene: TRBD2; CDR3nt: TGCAGCGTGAAGGGACTAGTTACAGATACGCAGTATTTT; CDR3aa: CSVKGLVTDTQYF
j_gene: TRBJ1-1; abundance: few; v_gene: TRBV4-2; d_gene: -; CDR3nt: TGTGCCAGCAGCCAAGAAGGAAGGGGCTTGGAGACTGAAGCTTTCTTT; CDR3aa: CASSQEGRGLETEAFF
j_gene: TRBJ2-3; abundance: few; v_gene: TRBV24-1; d_gene: -; CDR3nt: TGTGCCACCAGGGGGATCAGCACAGATACGCAGTATTTT; CDR3aa: CATRGISTDTQYF
j_gene: TRBJ1-3; abundance: many; v_gene: TRBV12-3/TRBV12-4; d_gene: TRBD1; CDR3nt: TGTGCCAGCAGTGACAGGGTCTCTGGAAACACCATATATTTT; CDR3aa: CASSDRVSGNTIYF
j_gene: TRBJ2-1; abundance: few; v_gene: TRBV5-1; d_gene: TRBD2; CDR3nt: TGCGCCAGCAGCTTGTCTCTAGCGGGAGGTGTGACTTCATCCTACAATGAGCAGTTCTTC; CDR3aa: CASSLSLAGGVTSSYNEQFF
j_gene: TRBJ2-7; abundance: many; v_gene: TRBV12-3/TRBV12-4; d_gene: -; CDR3nt: TGTGCCAGCACCCTAGGGTGGGGGAGCGAGCAGTACTTC; CDR3aa: CASTLGWGSEQYF
j_gene: TRBJ2-7; abundance: -; v_gene: TRBV20-1; d_gene: TRBD1; CDR3nt: TGCAGTGCTACAGGGGGCCCTATCTCCTTCGAGCGGGAGCAGTACTTC; CDR3aa: CSATGGPISFEREQYF
j_gene: TRBJ1-1; abundance: many; v_gene: TRBV27; d_gene: -; CDR3nt: TGTGCCAGCAGTTTAGGCCTTACGGGGTACACTGAAGCTTTCTTT; CDR3aa: CASSLGLTGYTEAFF
j_gene: TRBJ1-5; abundance: -; v_gene: TRBV4-1; d_gene: TRBD1; CDR3nt: TGCGCCAGCAGCCAAGAAAGGGGGCAGGGGGCCGGACCCCAGCATTTT; CDR3aa: CASSQERGQGAGPQHF